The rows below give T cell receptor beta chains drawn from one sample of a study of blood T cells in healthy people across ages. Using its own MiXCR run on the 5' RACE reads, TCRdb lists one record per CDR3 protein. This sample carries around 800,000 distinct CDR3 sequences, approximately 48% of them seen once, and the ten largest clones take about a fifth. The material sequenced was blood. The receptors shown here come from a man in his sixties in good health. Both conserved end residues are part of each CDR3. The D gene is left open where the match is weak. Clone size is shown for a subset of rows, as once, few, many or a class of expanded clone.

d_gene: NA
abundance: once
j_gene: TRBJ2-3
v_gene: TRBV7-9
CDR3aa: CASGIRTLSSTDTQYF
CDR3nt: TGTGCCAGCGGAATTCGGACTTTATCTAGCACAGATACGCAGTATTTT

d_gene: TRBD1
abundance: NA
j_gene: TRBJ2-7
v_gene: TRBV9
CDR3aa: CASSPRGDRGLYEQYF
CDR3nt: TGTGCCAGCAGCCCAAGGGGGGACAGGGGGCTCTACGAGCAGTACTTC

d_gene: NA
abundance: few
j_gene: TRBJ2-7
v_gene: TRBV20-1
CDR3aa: CSARGQAGRYEQYF
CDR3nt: TGCAGTGCTAGAGGACAGGCGGGACGATACGAGCAGTACTTC

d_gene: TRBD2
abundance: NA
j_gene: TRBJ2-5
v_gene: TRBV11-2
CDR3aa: CASSLGSPSGGPEYF
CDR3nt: TGTGCCAGCAGCTTAGGTAGCCCTAGCGGGGGCCCCGAGTACTTC

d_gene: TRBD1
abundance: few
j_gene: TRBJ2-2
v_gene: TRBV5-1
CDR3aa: CASSLSTGTGELFF
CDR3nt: TGCGCCAGCAGCCTATCGACAGGGACCGGGGAGCTGTTTTTT

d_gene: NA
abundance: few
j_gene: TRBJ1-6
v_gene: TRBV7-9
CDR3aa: CASSYGGPNSPLHF
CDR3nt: TGTGCCAGCAGTTACGGGGGGCCTAATTCACCCCTCCACTTT

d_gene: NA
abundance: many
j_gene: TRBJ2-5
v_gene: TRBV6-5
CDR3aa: CASSTGVQETQYF
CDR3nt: TGTGCCAGCAGTACGGGCGTACAAGAGACCCAGTACTTC

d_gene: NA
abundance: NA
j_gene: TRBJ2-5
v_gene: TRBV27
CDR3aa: CASSLSPTGETQYF
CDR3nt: TGTGCCAGCAGTTTATCCCCAACAGGGGAGACCCAGTACTTC

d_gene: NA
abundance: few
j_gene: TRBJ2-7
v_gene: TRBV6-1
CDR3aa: CASSEGVPTQYF
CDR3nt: TGTGCCAGCAGTGAAGGTGTTCCCACCCAGTACTTC

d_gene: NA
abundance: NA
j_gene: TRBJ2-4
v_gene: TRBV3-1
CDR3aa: CASSQPRGTNIQYF
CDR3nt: TGTGCCAGCAGCCAACCTAGGGGGACAAACATTCAGTACTTC

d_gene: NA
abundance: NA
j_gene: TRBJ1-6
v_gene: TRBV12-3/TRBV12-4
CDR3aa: CASSLARGRGSPLHF
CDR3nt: TGTGCCAGCAGTTTAGCGCGGGGGCGCGGCTCACCCCTCCACTTT

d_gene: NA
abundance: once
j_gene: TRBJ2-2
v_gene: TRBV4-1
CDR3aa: CASSQAGGAGGTGELFF
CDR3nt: TGCGCCAGCAGCCAAGCAGGAGGGGCCGGGGGTACCGGGGAGCTGTTTTTT

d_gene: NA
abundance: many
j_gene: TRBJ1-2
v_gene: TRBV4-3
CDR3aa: CASSPEEGRVTGYTF
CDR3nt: TGCGCCAGCAGCCCTGAAGAAGGCAGGGTAACTGGCTACACCTTC

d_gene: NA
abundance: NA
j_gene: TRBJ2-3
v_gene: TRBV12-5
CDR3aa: CASGFTPQGSLICAQYF
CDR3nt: TGTGCTAGTGGTTTCACACCACAGGGTTCTCTAATCTGCGCGCAGTATTTT

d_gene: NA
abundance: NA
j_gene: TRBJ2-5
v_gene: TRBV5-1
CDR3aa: CASSSFSGTSELEKYF
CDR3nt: TGCGCCAGCAGCTCTTTTTCCGGGACTTCGGAGTTAGAGAAGTACTTC

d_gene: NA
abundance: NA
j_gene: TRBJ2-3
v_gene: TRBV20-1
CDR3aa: CSAGVGSTDTQYF
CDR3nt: TGCAGTGCGGGGGTGGGTTCTACGGATACGCAGTATTTT

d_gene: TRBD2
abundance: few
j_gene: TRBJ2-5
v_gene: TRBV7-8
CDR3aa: CASKYGTSGAWEQYF
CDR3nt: TGTGCCAGCAAATATGGTACTAGCGGCGCTTGGGAGCAGTACTTC

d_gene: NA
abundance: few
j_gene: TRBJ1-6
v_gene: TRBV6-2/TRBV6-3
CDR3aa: CASSYVTESPLHF
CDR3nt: TGTGCCAGCAGTTATGTGACAGAATCACCCCTCCACTTT

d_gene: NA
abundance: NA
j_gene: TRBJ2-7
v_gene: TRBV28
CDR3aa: CAARGAYEQYF
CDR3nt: TGTGCCGCGAGGGGGGCATACGAGCAGTACTTC

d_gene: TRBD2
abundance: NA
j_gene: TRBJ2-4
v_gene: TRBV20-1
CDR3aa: CSARLLAGGFGIQYF
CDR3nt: TGCAGTGCTAGGTTATTAGCGGGGGGGTTCGGCATTCAGTACTTC

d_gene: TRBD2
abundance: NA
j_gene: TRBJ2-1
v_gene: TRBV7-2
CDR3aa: CASSLGDALAGKGYNEQFF
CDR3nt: TGTGCCAGCAGCTTAGGGGATGCGCTAGCGGGGAAGGGCTACAATGAGCAGTTCTTC

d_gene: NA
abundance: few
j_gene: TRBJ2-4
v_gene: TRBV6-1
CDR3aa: CASSEFPKNIQYF
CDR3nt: TGTGCCAGCAGTGAATTTCCCAAAAACATTCAGTACTTC

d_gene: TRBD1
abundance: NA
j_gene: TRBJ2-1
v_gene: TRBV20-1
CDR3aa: CSARNRQGVYNEQFF
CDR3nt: TGCAGTGCTAGAAACCGACAGGGGGTATACAATGAGCAGTTCTTC

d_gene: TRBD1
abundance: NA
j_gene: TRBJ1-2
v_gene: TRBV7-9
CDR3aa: CASSSDRADGYTF
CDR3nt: TGTGCCAGCAGCTCGGACAGGGCTGATGGCTACACCTTC

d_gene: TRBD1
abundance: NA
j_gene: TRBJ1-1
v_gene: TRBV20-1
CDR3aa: CSARDRGRGAFF
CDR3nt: TGCAGTGCTAGGGACAGGGGGCGGGGGGCTTTCTTT

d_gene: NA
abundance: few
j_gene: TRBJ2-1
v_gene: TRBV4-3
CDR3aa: CASSQDLIGSTSYNEQFF
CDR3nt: TGCGCCAGCAGCCAAGATCTTATAGGGTCCACATCCTACAATGAGCAGTTCTTC

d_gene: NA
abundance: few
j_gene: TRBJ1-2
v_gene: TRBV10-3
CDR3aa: CAISEESYGYTF
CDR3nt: TGTGCCATCAGTGAAGAAAGTTATGGCTACACCTTC

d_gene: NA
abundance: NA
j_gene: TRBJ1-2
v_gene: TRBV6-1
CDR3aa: CASSEETAYNYGYTF
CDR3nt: TGTGCCAGCAGTGAAGAAACTGCTTATAACTATGGCTACACCTTC

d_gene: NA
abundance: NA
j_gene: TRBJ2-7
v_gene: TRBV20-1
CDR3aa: CSARDPDGFSYEQYF
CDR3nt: TGCAGTGCTAGAGACCCGGACGGTTTCAGCTACGAGCAGTACTTC

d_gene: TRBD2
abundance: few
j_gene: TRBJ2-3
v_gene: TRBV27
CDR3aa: CASSFTSGADTQYF
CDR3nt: TGTGCCAGCAGTTTTACTAGCGGGGCAGATACGCAGTATTTT

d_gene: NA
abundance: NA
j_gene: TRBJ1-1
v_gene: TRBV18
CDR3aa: CASSPAPDSLEAFF
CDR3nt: TGTGCCAGCTCACCAGCTCCGGACAGCCTTGAAGCTTTCTTT

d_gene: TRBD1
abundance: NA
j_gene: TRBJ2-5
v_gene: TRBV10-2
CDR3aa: CASSEWTGGETQYF
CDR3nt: TGCGCCAGCAGTGAGTGGACAGGTGGAGAGACCCAGTACTTC

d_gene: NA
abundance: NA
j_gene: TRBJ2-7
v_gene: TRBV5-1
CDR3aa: CASSLVLQGEQYF
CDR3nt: TGCGCCAGCAGCTTGGTCTTACAGGGCGAGCAGTACTTC

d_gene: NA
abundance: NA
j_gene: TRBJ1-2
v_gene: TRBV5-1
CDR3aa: CASSLDVLTYGYTF
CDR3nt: TGCGCCAGCAGCTTGGATGTGCTGACCTATGGCTACACCTTC

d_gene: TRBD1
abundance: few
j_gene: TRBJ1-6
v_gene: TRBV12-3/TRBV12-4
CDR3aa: CASSSGQGLASPLHF
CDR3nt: TGTGCCAGCAGTTCCGGACAGGGACTGGCTTCACCCCTCCACTTT

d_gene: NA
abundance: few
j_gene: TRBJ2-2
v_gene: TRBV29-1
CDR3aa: CSVGYITGELFF
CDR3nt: TGCAGCGTTGGGTATATCACCGGGGAGCTGTTTTTT

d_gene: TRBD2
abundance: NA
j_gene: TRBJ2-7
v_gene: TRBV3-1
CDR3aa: CASSQAGGPTYEQYF
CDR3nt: TGTGCCAGCAGCCAAGCGGGGGGGCCTACCTACGAGCAGTACTTC

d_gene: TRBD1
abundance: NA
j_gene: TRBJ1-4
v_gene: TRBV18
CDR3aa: CASSPVGQGSEKLFF
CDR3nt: TGTGCCAGCTCCCCTGTTGGACAGGGAAGTGAAAAACTGTTTTTT

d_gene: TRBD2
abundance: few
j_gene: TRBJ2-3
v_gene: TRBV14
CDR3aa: CASRDRDYLSGTQYF
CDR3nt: TGTGCCTCGCGGGATCGGGACTACCTATCGGGTACGCAGTATTTT

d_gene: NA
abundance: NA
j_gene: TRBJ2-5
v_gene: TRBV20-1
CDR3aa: CSAPPGASPVYEQYF
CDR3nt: TGCAGTGCTCCTCCAGGCGCCTCACCCGTCTATGAGCAGTACTTC

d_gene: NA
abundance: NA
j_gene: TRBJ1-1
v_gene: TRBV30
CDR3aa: CAWSVEGREAFF
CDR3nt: TGTGCCTGGAGTGTTGAGGGCAGAGAAGCTTTCTTT

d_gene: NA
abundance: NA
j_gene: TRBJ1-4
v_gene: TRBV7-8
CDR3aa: CASSPGESNEKLFF
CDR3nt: TGTGCCAGCAGCCCAGGGGAGTCTAATGAAAAACTGTTTTTT

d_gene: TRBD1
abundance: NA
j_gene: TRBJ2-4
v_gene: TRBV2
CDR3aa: CASTPGEGGRVNIQYF
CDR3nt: TGTGCCAGCACCCCTGGGGAAGGGGGCCGGGTGAACATTCAGTACTTC

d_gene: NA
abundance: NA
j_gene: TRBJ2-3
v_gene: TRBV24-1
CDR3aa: CATAEVREPPEGPQYF
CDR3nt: TGTGCCACCGCCGAGGTTCGGGAACCGCCCGAGGGGCCGCAGTATTTT

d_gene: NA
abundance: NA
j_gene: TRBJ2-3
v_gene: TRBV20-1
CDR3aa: CSACHRGFDTDTQYF
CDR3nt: TGCAGTGCTTGCCATAGGGGTTTTGACACAGATACGCAGTATTTT

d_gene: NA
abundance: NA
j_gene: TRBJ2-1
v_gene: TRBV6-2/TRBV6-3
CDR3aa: CASSLWASSYNEQFF
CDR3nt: TGTGCCAGCAGTCTCTGGGCGAGCTCCTACAATGAGCAGTTCTTC

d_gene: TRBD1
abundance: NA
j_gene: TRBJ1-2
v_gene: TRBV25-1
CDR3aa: CASSELTGSAYGYTF
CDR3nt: TGTGCCAGCAGTGAATTGACAGGGTCCGCATATGGCTACACCTTC

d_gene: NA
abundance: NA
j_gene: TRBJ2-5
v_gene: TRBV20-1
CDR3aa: CSARARAWHRETQYF
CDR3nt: TGCAGTGCCCGAGCTAGGGCCTGGCATCGGGAGACCCAGTACTTC

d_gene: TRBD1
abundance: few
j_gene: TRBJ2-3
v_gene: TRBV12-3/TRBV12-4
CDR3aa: CASSLRLDRVIGTQYF
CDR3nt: TGTGCCAGCAGTTTAAGGTTGGACAGGGTAATAGGTACGCAGTATTTT

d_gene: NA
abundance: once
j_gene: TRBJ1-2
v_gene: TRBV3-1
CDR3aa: CASSPPGSSGPTIYGYTF
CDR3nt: TGTGCCAGCAGCCCTCCTGGTTCCTCGGGACCGACTATCTATGGCTACACCTTC

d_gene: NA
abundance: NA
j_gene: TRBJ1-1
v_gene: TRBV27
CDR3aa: CASRTSTPTQSNTEAFF
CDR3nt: TGTGCCAGCAGAACAAGTACACCCACGCAATCGAACACTGAAGCTTTCTTT

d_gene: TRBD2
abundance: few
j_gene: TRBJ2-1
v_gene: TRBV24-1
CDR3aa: CATSDATGTSRVDEQFF
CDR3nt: TGTGCCACCAGTGACGCCACCGGGACTAGCCGTGTAGATGAGCAGTTCTTC

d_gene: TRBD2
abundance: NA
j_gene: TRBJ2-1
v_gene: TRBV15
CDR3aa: CATSRGRLAGEYNEQFF
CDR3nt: TGTGCCACCAGCAGAGGCAGACTAGCGGGGGAATACAATGAGCAGTTCTTC

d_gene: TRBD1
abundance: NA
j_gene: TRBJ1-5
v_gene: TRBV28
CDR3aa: CASRWTGFGNQPQHF
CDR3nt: TGTGCCAGCAGGTGGACAGGTTTTGGCAATCAGCCCCAGCATTTT

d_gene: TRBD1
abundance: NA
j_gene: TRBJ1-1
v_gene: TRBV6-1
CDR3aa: CASSGRQGYEAFF
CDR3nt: TGTGCCAGCAGTGGACGACAGGGGTATGAAGCTTTCTTT

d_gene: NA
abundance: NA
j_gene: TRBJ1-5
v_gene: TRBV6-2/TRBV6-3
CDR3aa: CASSYSGVSNQPQHF
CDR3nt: TGTGCCAGCAGTTACTCCGGCGTTTCCAATCAGCCCCAGCATTTT